A single sample is the source of the 21 T cell receptor beta chains below, sequenced in a study of blood T cell repertoires in COVID-19. TCRdb's table, derived via immunoSEQ multiplex PCR, lists solely in-frame clones and lacks some. The sample lists around 200,000 clones; about 85% were seen once. The sequencing input was peripheral blood. All receptors derive from a woman in her 70s with COVID-19, enrolled during active disease.

The chain recombines TRBV5-4 with TRBJ2-2; D might be TRBD1 (5 bases). The V and J ends lost 0 bases and 4 bases respectively, with 10 bases between them. CDR1 and CDR2 from the germline V gene are SGHNT and YYREEE (reference sequence). The CDR3 sequence is 15 residues long. The DNA for the CDR3 is TGTGCCAGCAGCTTGGACAGGCAGGGCACCGGGGAGCTGTTTTTT. Translated, it gives CASSLDRQGTGELFF.

The chain is built from TRBV14 and TRBJ2-5; 11 bases agree with TRBD2. This CDR3 has 15 residues. Germline lookup yields CDR1 SGHDN and CDR2 FVKESK. J lost 3 bases, V lost 2 bases, and 2 bases had no gene match. CDR3 sequence reads: CASSQISGREETQYF. CDR3 nucleotides: TGTGCCAGCAGCCAAATTAGCGGGAGGGAAGAGACCCAGTACTTC.

By frequency in the sample, this clone is medium-sized. The chain has TRBV12-5 and TRBJ1-2, with 8 bases matching TRBD1. Germline values: CDR1 LGHNT, CDR2 FRNRAP. CDR3 length: 13 residues. Trimming at V came to 1 base and at J to 8 bases, leaving 3 bases not matched to a gene. For the CDR3, the DNA is TGTGCTAGTGGTTTGGAGACAGGGGACGGCTACACCTTC. This translates into CASGLETGDGYTF.

V and J are TRBV6-5 and TRBJ1-3, with D possibly being TRBD1 (5 bases). The germline gives CDR1 MNHEY, CDR2 SVGAGI. CDR3 length equals 13 residues. Trimming left V 8 bases short and J 4 bases short, with 12 bases between. CDR3 residues: CASVQGGGNTIYF. The CDR3 coding sequence is TGTGCCAGCGTTCAGGGAGGAGGAAACACCATATATTTT.

The V and J genes are TRBV6-5 and TRBJ2-4, with TRBD1 as a possible D gene (5 bases). V was clipped by 5 bases and J by 5 bases, with 10 bases between them. CDR1 and CDR2 from the germline V gene are MNHEY and SVGAGI. The CDR3 extends over 13 amino acids. DNA of the CDR3: TGTGCCAGCAGTCGGACACCAGAAAACATTCAGTACTTC. It is translated as CASSRTPENIQYF.

The V and J genes are TRBV15 and TRBJ2-5; D uncertain. The germline gives CDR1 LNHNV, CDR2 YYDKDF (reference sequence). V was shortened by 0 bases and J by 0 bases, with 8 bases between the two germline ends. The CDR3 is 15 residues long. CDR3 protein: CATSRESRYQETQYF. CDR3 DNA sequence: TGTGCCACCAGCAGAGAATCACGGTACCAAGAGACCCAGTACTTC.

This clone was counted only a few times. The rearrangement links TRBV6-5 to TRBJ2-7; TRBD2 agrees at 7 bases. CDR3 length equals 13 residues. V shed 4 bases, J shed 5 bases, and the junction held 5 bases outside the gene matches. The germline gives CDR1 MNHEY, CDR2 SVGAGI. The CDR3 protein is CASSWEGTNEQYV. The CDR3 DNA reads TGTGCCAGCAGTTGGGAGGGTACGAACGAGCAGTACGTC.

V is TRBV7-8 and J is TRBJ1-4; TRBD1 aligns across 8 bases. Germline V CDR1 and CDR2: SGHVS, FQNEAQ. V was clipped by 4 bases and J by 3 bases; unmatched bases: 4. The CDR3 runs to 15 residues. For the CDR3, the DNA is TGTGCCAGCAGCTCAGGGGGCAGGGCTAATGAAAAACTGTTTTTT. Translating gives CASSSGGRANEKLFF.

This clone was observed a single time. The CDR3 DNA reads TGTGCCAGCAGCTTTAAAGCGGGAGGCGCTGGGGCCAACGTCCTGACTTTC. This translates into CASSFKAGGAGANVLTF. The gene calls are TRBV5-5 and TRBJ2-6; 9 nucleotides agree with TRBD2. Germline CDR1 reads SGHKS; CDR2 reads YYEKEE (reference sequence). The V gene end was trimmed by 2 bases and the J gene end by 2 bases; junction bases not matched to a gene: 5. The CDR3 contains 17 residues.

The chain recombines TRBV2 with TRBJ2-4; 7 nucleotides match TRBD1. The CDR3 loop spans 16 amino acids. J lost 0 bases, V lost 8 bases, and 10 bases had no gene match. Germline V gene sequence: CDR1 SNHLY, CDR2 FYNNEI. CDR3 bases: TGTGCCAGCGGACCTTGGACAGGCATAGCCAAAAACATTCAGTACTTC. The encoded protein is CASGPWTGIAKNIQYF.

Here the CDR3 reads CASSSAGNQPQHF. In DNA, the CDR3 is TGTGCCAGCAGTTCAGCGGGGAATCAGCCCCAGCATTTT. V and J are TRBV27 and TRBJ1-5, with D uncertain. The CDR3 has 13 residues. V was clipped by 4 bases and J by 4 bases, with 8 bases between them. Germline values: CDR1 MNHEY, CDR2 SMNVEV (reference sequence).

This chain connects TRBV27 to TRBJ2-5; D may be TRBD1 (5 bases). The V and J ends lost 5 bases and 1 base respectively, with 14 bases between them. CDR3 length: 15 residues. Germline CDR1 and CDR2: MNHEY and SMNVEV (reference sequence). The CDR3 loop is CASSLDHRSQETQYF. The CDR3 coding sequence is TGTGCCAGCAGTCTCGACCACAGGAGCCAAGAGACCCAGTACTTC.

This chain joins TRBV9 and TRBJ1-1, with 9 bases identical to TRBD1. This CDR3 is built from 16 residues. CDR1 is SGDLS, CDR2 YYNGEE, per germline. V was pared by 4 bases and J by 0 bases, with 7 bases of the junction left unmatched. In DNA form, the CDR3 reads TGTGCCAGCAGCAGAGGGGACAGGGCCTTGAACACTGAAGCTTTCTTT. Protein sequence: CASSRGDRALNTEAFF.

A few counts support this clone. This chain uses TRBV2 with TRBJ1-2, with a weak D call TRBD1 (6 bases). This CDR3 comprises 14 residues. V was trimmed by 7 bases and J by 5 bases, leaving 17 bases between them. Germline loops: CDR1 SNHLY, CDR2 FYNNEI. CDR3 in amino acids: CASTVDRTSYGYTF. CDR3 in DNA: TGTGCCAGCACCGTAGACAGGACGTCGTATGGCTACACCTTC.

The sample holds one count of this clone. The chain has TRBV18 and TRBJ2-7; 7 bases are a match to TRBD1. CDR1 is KGHSH, CDR2 LQKENI, per germline. After removal of 5 bases from V and 6 bases from J, the junction contained 13 bases not matched to a gene. CDR3 length: 15 amino acids. In DNA form, the CDR3 reads TGTGCCAGCTCAGCCGGATCGGGACAGCGAGGCGAGCAGTACTTC. Translation gives CASSAGSGQRGEQYF.

The rearrangement links TRBV6-1 to TRBJ1-2, with TRBD1 as a possible D gene (6 bases). The CDR3 loop spans 16 amino acids. Trimming pared 3 bases from V and 3 bases from J, leaving 17 bases between. Germline values: CDR1 MNHNS, CDR2 SASEGT. CDR3 coding DNA: TGTGCCAGCAGTGAGCTGGTCGCAGGGGAATACTATGGCTACACCTTC. Protein sequence: CASSELVAGEYYGYTF.

In DNA form, the CDR3 reads TGTGCCAGCAGTCACACAGGGGGCGGGATAACTGAAGCTTTCTTT. This translates into CASSHTGGGITEAFF. The chain carries TRBV27 and TRBJ1-1, with 9 nucleotides matching TRBD1. Germline V gene data show CDR1 as MNHEY and CDR2 as SMNVEV (reference sequence). With V trimmed by 5 bases and J by 5 bases, 9 bases remained unmatched. CDR3 length: 15 residues.

The table lists this clone with a count of one. The V call is TRBV5-4, the J call TRBJ1-6, with 8 bases lining up with TRBD1. Trimming removed 0 bases from V and 9 bases from J; junction bases left unmatched: 5. The CDR3 is made up of 15 amino acids. Germline V gene data show CDR1 as SGHNT and CDR2 as YYREEE (reference sequence). CDR3 in amino acids: CASSLAGQGISPLHF. In DNA form, the CDR3 reads TGTGCCAGCAGCTTGGCCGGACAGGGAATTTCACCCCTCCACTTT.

The chain recombines TRBV9 with TRBJ2-3; 9 nucleotides line up with TRBD2. Looked up from germline, CDR1 is SGDLS and CDR2 is YYNGEE. V gave up 3 bases and J gave up 2 bases; unmatched junction bases: 7. This CDR3 spans 16 amino acids. This chain's CDR3 is CASSGLAGVVTDTQYF. CDR3 in DNA: TGTGCCAGCAGCGGATTAGCGGGGGTAGTCACAGATACGCAGTATTTT.

The chain recombines TRBV5-1 with TRBJ2-5; D remains unclear. V was pared by 2 bases and J by 5 bases, with 16 bases between. The CDR3 covers 15 residues. Per germline, CDR1 SGHRS and CDR2 YFSETQ. The CDR3 sequence: CASSFGLNSRETQYF. In DNA, the CDR3 is TGCGCCAGCAGCTTTGGGCTTAACTCCCGGGAGACCCAGTACTTC.

V usage is TRBV2 and J usage is TRBJ1-1, with 7 positions matching TRBD1. This CDR3 spans 13 amino acids. Trimming removed 6 bases from V and 6 bases from J; junction bases left unmatched: 7. Germline CDR1 and CDR2: SNHLY and FYNNEI. Here the CDR3 reads CASRGRGTAEAFF. The CDR3 DNA sequence: TGTGCCAGCAGAGGCAGGGGGACGGCTGAAGCTTTCTTT. The complete variable domain, with remaining parts taken from reference TRBV2 and TRBJ1-1, reads EPEVTQTPSHQVTQMGQEVILRCVPISNHLYFYWYRQILGQKVEFLVSFYNNEISEKSEIFDDQFSVERPDGSNFTLKIRSTKLEDSAMYFCASRGRGTAEAFFGQGTRLTVV.